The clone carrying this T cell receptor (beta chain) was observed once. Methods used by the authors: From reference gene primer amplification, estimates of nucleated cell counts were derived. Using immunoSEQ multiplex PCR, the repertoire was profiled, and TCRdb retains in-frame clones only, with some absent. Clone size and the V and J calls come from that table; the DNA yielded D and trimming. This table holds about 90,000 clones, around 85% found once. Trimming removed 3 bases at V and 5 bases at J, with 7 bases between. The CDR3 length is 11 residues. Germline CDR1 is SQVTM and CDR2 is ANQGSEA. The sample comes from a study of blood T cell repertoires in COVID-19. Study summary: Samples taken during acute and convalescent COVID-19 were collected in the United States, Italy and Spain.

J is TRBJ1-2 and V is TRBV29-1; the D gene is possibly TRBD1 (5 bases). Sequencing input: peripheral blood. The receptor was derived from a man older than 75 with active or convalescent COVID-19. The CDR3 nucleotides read TGCAGCGTTGAGGGGGGGTATGGCTACACCTTC. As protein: CSVEGGYGYTF.